This TCR beta chain was sequenced in a study of blood T cell repertoires in COVID-19. The V segment lost 6 bases and the J segment 5 bases; nucleotides outside the gene matches: 6. Germline V gives CDR1 KGHSH, CDR2 LQKENI. This CDR3 contains 13 residues. Sequencing used immunoSEQ multiplex PCR; TCRdb keeps in-frame clones, though not all of them. Among 150,000 to 200,000 clones, roughly nine tenths were seen once, and the ten largest hold 2% to 2.5%. The receptor comes from a woman in her thirties or forties with acute COVID-19. Sequenced material: PBMCs or T cells enriched from blood (not recorded which). This chain connects TRBV18 to TRBJ2-5, with TRBD1 identical over 7 bases. The CDR3 loop is CASSTGLAETQYF. The CDR3 nucleotides read TGTGCCAGCTCGACAGGGTTGGCGGAGACCCAGTACTTC.